This T cell receptor (beta chain) came from a study of PD-1 blockade in classical Hodgkin lymphoma. Study findings and constraints: Relative to healthy donors, newly diagnosed patients reportedly had lower baseline TCR diversity, which was reported as lower still in relapsed/refractory patients. By C4D1 there was a significant rise in CD4+ TCR diversity but not in CD8+ TCR diversity.

Time point given: cycle 4 day 1 (C4D1), after about 6 weeks of nivolumab. Each patient's relapse followed autologous stem cell transplantation, and brentuximab vedotin exposure varied. Method: immunoSEQ multiplex PCR; TCRdb's copy keeps in-frame clones and lacks some. In the table there are tens of thousands of clones, about 90% of which are singletons. V was clipped by 4 bases and J by 4 bases; unmatched bases: 7. CDR3 length equals 15 residues. Germline V gene lookup returns CDR1 WNHNN and CDR2 SYGVQD (reference sequence). Turning to this clone: What it binds is unknown.

V is TRBV10-1 and J is TRBJ2-3; 8 bases agree with TRBD2. Specimen: peripheral blood mononuclear cells (PBMCs), collected before the fourth cycle of nivolumab. The receptor was isolated from a human donor with classical Hodgkin lymphoma. The CDR3 region is CASSAPGLVADTQYF. CDR3 DNA sequence: TGCGCCAGCAGTGCCCCGGGACTAGTGGCAGATACGCAGTATTTT.